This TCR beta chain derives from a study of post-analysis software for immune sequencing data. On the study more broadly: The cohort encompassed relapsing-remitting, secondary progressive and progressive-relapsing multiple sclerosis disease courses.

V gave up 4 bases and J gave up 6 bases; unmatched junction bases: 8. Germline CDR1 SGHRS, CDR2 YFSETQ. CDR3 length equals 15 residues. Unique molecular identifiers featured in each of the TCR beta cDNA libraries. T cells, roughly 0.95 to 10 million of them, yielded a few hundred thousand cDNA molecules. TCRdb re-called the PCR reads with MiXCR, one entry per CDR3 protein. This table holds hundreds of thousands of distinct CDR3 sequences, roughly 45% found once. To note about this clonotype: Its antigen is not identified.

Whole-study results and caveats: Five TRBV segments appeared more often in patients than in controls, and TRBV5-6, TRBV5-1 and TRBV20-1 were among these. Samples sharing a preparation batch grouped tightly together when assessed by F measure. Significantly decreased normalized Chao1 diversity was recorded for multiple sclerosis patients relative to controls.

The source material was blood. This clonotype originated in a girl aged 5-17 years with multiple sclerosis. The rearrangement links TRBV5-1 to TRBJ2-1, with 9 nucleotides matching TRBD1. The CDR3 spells CASSVGQGGGNEQFF. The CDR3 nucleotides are TGCGCCAGCAGCGTGGGACAGGGAGGTGGCAATGAGCAGTTCTTC.